The source of this TCR beta chain is a study of T cell repertoires in cytomegalovirus infection. Turning to the study itself: Peptides in the study included HLA-C-restricted and HLA-B-restricted CMV epitopes. Based on public TCR beta signatures, there were indications of CMV infection and of a matching HLA type. General study points: The study identified carriers of CMV plus the relevant HLA from cumulative public TCR beta family frequency.

There are a few counts of this clonotype. What it binds is not known. MiXCR was run by TCRdb on the reads, yielding one entry per CDR3 protein. This repertoire shows about 920,000 distinct CDR3 sequences, approximately 31% found once; its top ten account for around 15%. Germline assignment: CDR1 SGHVS and CDR2 FNYEAQ. The V end lost 6 bases, the J end lost 5 bases, and 16 bases lay between the germline ends. The CDR3 has 14 amino acids. The receptor comes from a human donor in good health (CMV status not recorded). Some clones in this sample may be carry-over from other donors' samples. The sequences come from cultured CD8+ T cells from PBMCs, collected from culture after CMV antigen stimulation. The chain couples TRBV7-6 to TRBJ2-5; D ambiguous. CDR3 in DNA: TGTGCCAGCAGTTCCCCGGCATTCGCGGAGACCCAGTACTTC. Its translation is CASSSPAFAETQYF.